A single sample is the source of the 30 T cell receptor beta chains below, sequenced in a study of immune characterization of retroperitoneal liposarcoma. TCRdb processed the PCR reads anew with MiXCR; each CDR3 protein has one entry. This table has 8,500 to 14,000 distinct CDR3 sequences, 50% appearing once. The sequencing sample was made of tumor tissue. The origin of the receptors is a female donor with retroperitoneal liposarcoma.

This sequence joins TRBV6-5 and TRBJ2-1; 13 bases agree with TRBD2. The CDR3 totals 17 residues. J gave up 0 bases and V 8 bases, and 7 bases lay outside the gene matches. Germline V gene lookup returns CDR1 MNHEY and CDR2 SVGAGI. The CDR3 coding sequence is TGTGCCAGCGGAGGGACTAGCGGGGAAAGCTCCTACAATGAGCAGTTCTTC. Translation: CASGGTSGESSYNEQFF.

In regard to this clonotype: This may stem from a read error, because a much larger clone lies one nucleotide away. The gene calls are TRBV6-8 and TRBJ2-7; D gene unclear. Germline CDR1 is MNHGY and CDR2 is SAAAGT. The CDR3 totals 12 residues. The V gene lost 5 bases and the J gene lost 10 bases, with 15 bases spanning the gap. The CDR3 region is CASSPRGNDQYF. The CDR3 region has the DNA TGTGCCAGCAGTCCCCGTGGCAATGACCAGTACTTC.

This clonotype was found a few times. The chain combines TRBV11-2 with TRBJ2-2; D gene uncertain. This CDR3 is 14 amino acids long. Per the germline V gene, CDR1 is SGHAT and CDR2 is FQNNGV. Trimming cost V 0 bases and J 5 bases, with 7 bases left between them. DNA of the CDR3: TGTGCCAGCAGCTTAGATCGGCAGACCGGGGAGCTGTTTTTT. Translating it yields CASSLDRQTGELFF.

J is TRBJ1-2 and V is TRBV6-1; D gene ambiguous. Germline V gives CDR1 MNHNS, CDR2 SASEGT. The length of the CDR3 is 14 residues. Trimming cost V 4 bases and J 2 bases, with 11 bases left between them. The CDR3 reads CASSGKAGNYGYTF. The CDR3 nucleotides are TGTGCCAGCAGTGGCAAGGCGGGGAACTATGGCTACACCTTC.

The CDR3 reads CASEERTSYEQYF. In DNA form, the CDR3 reads TGTGCCAGCGAGGAGCGGACCTCCTACGAGCAGTACTTC. The chain links TRBV6-1 to TRBJ2-7, with D possibly being TRBD2 (5 bases). The CDR3 length is 13 residues. Germline CDR1 reads MNHNS; CDR2 reads SASEGT. The V end was cut by 8 bases, the J end by 0 bases, with 11 bases between.

This chain's CDR3 is CASSLTGYNEQFF. The CDR3 DNA reads as TGTGCCAGCAGTCTGACAGGGTACAATGAGCAGTTCTTC. The chain carries TRBV6-5 and TRBJ2-1; 7 nucleotides align to TRBD1. The CDR3 is 13 amino acids. Germline-derived CDR1 and CDR2 are MNHEY and SVGAGI. Trimming removed 5 bases from V and 4 bases from J; junction bases left unmatched: 2.

This clonotype showed up just a few times. This sequence joins TRBV27 and TRBJ1-2; maybe TRBD1 (6 bases). CDR3 length: 14 residues. Germline assignment: CDR1 MNHEY and CDR2 SMNVEV (reference sequence). V was cut by 6 bases and J by 5 bases, with 16 bases left in between. CDR3 amino acids: CASRLTQGLYGYTF. CDR3 DNA sequence: TGTGCCAGCAGACTCACTCAGGGGTTGTATGGCTACACCTTC.

This clonotype was seen a few times. This chain links TRBV27 with TRBJ2-1; 7 bases are shared with TRBD2. V shed 10 bases and J 9 bases; nucleotides not matched to a gene: 12. The CDR3 runs 13 residues. In germline, CDR1 is MNHEY, CDR2 SMNVEV (reference sequence). CDR3 nucleotide sequence: TGTGCCACACTCGGGGAGGGCCGTAGTGAGCAGTTCTTC. This gives the protein CATLGEGRSEQFF.

As for this clonotype: A much bigger clone sits one base away, suggesting this may be a read error. The rearrangement uses TRBV7-2 and TRBJ2-2; the D gene could be TRBD1 or TRBD2 (5 bases each). CDR1 is SGHTA, CDR2 FQGNSA, per germline. The CDR3 is made up of 16 amino acids. CDR3 region: CASSSGTTLNPGELFF. CDR3 DNA: TGTGCCAGCAGCTCCGGGACGACCTTGAACCCCGGGGAGCTGTTTTTT.

The rearrangement links TRBV12-3 or TRBV12-4 to TRBJ1-1; TRBD1 aligns across 7 bases. The trim removed 6 bases at V and 10 bases at J, leaving 14 bases unmatched. The CDR3 runs to 14 residues. CDR3 residues: CASSRSTGERLAFF. Written as DNA, the CDR3 is TGTGCCAGCAGCCGAAGTACAGGGGAGAGGTTAGCTTTCTTT.

This clonotype showed up just a few times. The chain combines TRBV10-1 with TRBJ2-5; 8 positions match TRBD2. Gene TRBJ2-7 matches the end of the DNA better, so the J call may be wrong. Per germline, CDR1 WNHNN and CDR2 SYGVQD (reference sequence). CDR3 length: 13 residues. DNA of the CDR3: TGCGCCAGCAGTCCGAGCGGGAGCGGCGAGCAGTACTTC. Translation: CASSPSGSGEQYF.

The chain combines TRBV10-2 with TRBJ1-1; D remains unclear. Germline values: CDR1 WSHSY, CDR2 SAAADI. This CDR3 spans 13 amino acids. The V and J ends lost 6 bases and 1 base respectively, with 9 bases between them. Here the CDR3 reads CASRRLTNTEAFF. The CDR3 DNA reads TGCGCCAGCAGGCGTTTGACGAACACTGAAGCTTTCTTT.

The chain joins TRBV6-1 to TRBJ2-7; D is unclear. Germline assignment: CDR1 MNHNS and CDR2 SASEGT. V lost 5 bases and J lost 6, with 17 bases in between. The CDR3 extends over 14 amino acids. CDR3: CASSSGLINGEQYF. CDR3 DNA: TGTGCCAGCAGTTCTGGGTTAATCAACGGCGAGCAGTACTTC.

This clonotype was picked up a small number of times. The rearrangement joins TRBV12-5 to TRBJ2-4; 9 nucleotides align to TRBD1. The J call may not be correct, given that the DNA end is closer to TRBJ2-5. This CDR3 has 16 residues. Per the germline V gene, CDR1 is LGHNT and CDR2 is FRNRAP. CDR3 region: CASGPGTGTIRETQYF. For the CDR3, the DNA is TGTGCTAGTGGGCCCGGGACAGGGACAATCAGAGAGACCCAGTACTTC.

This chain connects TRBV27 to TRBJ2-1; 7 bases are a match to TRBD1. CDR1 and CDR2 (germline): MNHEY, SMNVEV (reference sequence). The V segment lost 6 bases and the J segment 0 bases; nucleotides outside the gene matches: 2. The length of the CDR3 is 14 residues. The CDR3 protein is CASRRDSSYNEQFF. DNA of the CDR3: TGTGCCAGCAGACGGGACAGCTCCTACAATGAGCAGTTCTTC.

The chain carries TRBV6-1 and TRBJ2-2; no clear D. V lost 5 bases to trimming and J lost 5 bases, with 12 bases between them. This CDR3 comprises 14 residues. Germline V gene lookup returns CDR1 MNHNS and CDR2 SASEGT. The DNA of the CDR3 is TGTGCCAGCAGTAACCTAGTTGGGACCGGGGAGCTGTTTTTT. Amino acid sequence: CASSNLVGTGELFF.

The gene calls are TRBV11-2 and TRBJ2-1; D may be TRBD1 or TRBD2 (5 bases each). Per germline, CDR1 SGHAT and CDR2 FQNNGV. This CDR3 is built from 15 residues. Trimming shortened V by 4 bases and J by 10 bases, and 20 bases separated the two germline ends. CDR3 DNA: TGTGCCAGCAGCTCCGTGTGGGGGAGCTCCTACGAGCAGTTCTTC. Translating it yields CASSSVWGSSYEQFF.

About this clonotype itself: This may stem from a read error, because a much larger clone lies one nucleotide away. The J gene is TRBJ2-2, the V gene TRBV6-5, with D perhaps matching TRBD1 (6 bases). The CDR3 covers 13 residues. Germline lookup yields CDR1 MNHEY and CDR2 SVGAGI. CDR3: CASIPGDTRELFF. The CDR3 DNA sequence: TGTGCCAGCATTCCCGGGGACACCAGGGAGCTGTTTTTT.

The chain recombines TRBV6-8 with TRBJ2-5, with a tentative D call TRBD2 (5 bases). Trimming pared 7 bases from V and 5 bases from J, leaving 23 bases between. Germline V gene sequence: CDR1 MNHGY, CDR2 SAAAGT. This CDR3 has 16 residues. The chain's CDR3 is CASTNDLVGSTETQYF. The CDR3 DNA is TGTGCCAGCACCAATGACTTGGTTGGGAGTACTGAGACCCAGTACTTC.

J is TRBJ2-4 and V is TRBV27; D may be TRBD2 (5 bases). From germline, CDR1 is MNHEY and CDR2 SMNVEV (reference sequence). The CDR3 is made up of 13 amino acids. V was clipped by 3 bases and J by 7 bases, with 10 bases between them. The CDR3 nucleotides are TGTGCCAGCAGTTTCCGGAGGCGGAACATTCAGTACTTC. Amino acid sequence: CASSFRRRNIQYF.

This chain joins TRBV15 and TRBJ2-3, with D unresolved. Germline loops: CDR1 LNHNV, CDR2 YYDKDF (reference sequence). The CDR3 has 12 amino acids. Trimming removed 3 bases at V and 1 base at J, with 2 bases between. The CDR3 DNA sequence: TGTGCCACCAGCAGCGGCACAGATACGCAGTATTTT. Translation gives CATSSGTDTQYF.

The chain recombines TRBV27 with TRBJ2-5; no definite D call. The CDR3 spans 14 residues. Germline CDR1 MNHEY, CDR2 SMNVEV (reference sequence). Trimming removed 0 bases from V and 3 bases from J, with 8 bases in between. CDR3 DNA sequence: TGTGCCAGCAGTTTATCGTACAGAGAAGAGACCCAGTACTTC. Amino acid sequence: CASSLSYREETQYF.

This rearrangement joins TRBV6-5 to TRBJ2-7; D is perhaps TRBD2 (6 bases). The CDR3 contains 13 residues. V lost 10 bases, J lost 3 bases, and 16 bases lay in between. Germline lookup yields CDR1 MNHEY and CDR2 SVGAGI. CDR3 nucleotides: TGTGCCACAAACCCGGGACTGGTCTACGAGCAGTACTTC. It translates to CATNPGLVYEQYF.

This clonotype was seen many times. The rearrangement links TRBV6-5 to TRBJ2-2; tentatively, D is TRBD2 (5 bases). V lost 2 bases and J 8 bases, leaving 6 bases between the germline ends. This CDR3 is 12 amino acids long. Germline CDR1 is MNHEY and CDR2 is SVGAGI. The CDR3 nucleotides read TGTGCCAGCAGTTACCGGGGAGGGGAGCTGTTTTTT. It encodes CASSYRGGELFF.

By sample share, this clonotype is medium-sized. J is TRBJ2-1 and V is TRBV7-2; 12 bases map to TRBD2. The length of the CDR3 is 15 residues. The trim removed 5 bases at V and 10 bases at J, leaving 9 bases unmatched. Germline assignment: CDR1 SGHTA and CDR2 FQGNSA. The CDR3 coding sequence is TGTGCCAGCAGCCCATCTAGCGGGAGGGCCTACGAGCAGTTCTTC. Its protein is CASSPSSGRAYEQFF.

The V and J genes are TRBV7-6 and TRBJ1-1; no clear D. Germline assignment: CDR1 SGHVS and CDR2 FNYEAQ. CDR3 length equals 14 residues. V gave up 1 base and J gave up 1 base, with 7 bases separating them. The CDR3: CASSLEVGNTEAFF. As DNA, the CDR3 is TGTGCCAGCAGCTTAGAGGTGGGGAACACTGAAGCTTTCTTT.

This clonotype appeared a few times. This chain links TRBV6-1 with TRBJ2-3; D perhaps matches TRBD2 (6 bases). This CDR3 has 15 residues. The germline gives CDR1 MNHNS, CDR2 SASEGT. Trimming cost V 5 bases and J 0 bases, with 12 bases left between them. The CDR3 region is CASSFLSGSTDTQYF. For the CDR3, the DNA is TGTGCCAGCAGTTTCCTTAGCGGTAGCACAGATACGCAGTATTTT.

The J gene is TRBJ2-4, the V gene TRBV11-1; TRBD1 is a possible D gene (5 bases). The end of the DNA aligns better with TRBJ2-5, so the J call may be wrong. The CDR3 consists of 13 residues. Germline V gene lookup returns CDR1 SGHAT and CDR2 FQDESV (reference sequence). In nucleotides, the CDR3 is TGTGCCAGCAGCCCGGACACTTTAGAGACCCAGTACTTC. Protein product: CASSPDTLETQYF.

This clonotype was seen a few times. The rearrangement joins TRBV27 to TRBJ2-4; the match to TRBD2 covers 9 bases. The junction had 8 bases not matched to a gene; V was cut back by 4 bases and J by 13 bases. Germline V CDR1 and CDR2: MNHEY, SMNVEV (reference sequence). The CDR3 length is 13 residues. In nucleotides, the CDR3 is TGTGCCAGCAGTTGGCGGGAGGGTTGGGAGCAGTACTTC. This gives the protein CASSWREGWEQYF.

V usage is TRBV6-1 and J usage is TRBJ2-1; perhaps TRBD2 as D (5 bases). The assigned J gene may be wrong: the sequence end matches TRBJ2-7 better. The germline V gene has CDR1 MNHNS and CDR2 SASEGT. CDR3 length equals 13 residues. The CDR3 DNA is TGTGCCAGCAGCTCTACGGGGTACAATGAGCAGTACTTC. It yields the protein CASSSTGYNEQYF.